Included here is one T cell receptor (beta chain) sequence, with context. This clone's antigen is unknown. No base quality information exists; no much larger clone differs at one position. At the junction V is shortened by 3 bases and J by 0 bases, with 11 bases in between. The CDR3 runs 15 amino acids, cysteine and phenylalanine included. The only DNA kept is the CDR3, 45 bases in frame from the first base. From the germline V gene (reference sequence), CDR1 is MNHEY and CDR2 is SMNVEV. The trial excluded patients who had a history of autoimmune disease or who were on systemic immunosuppression. In every dose cohort, peripheral blood was drawn for TCR sequencing at baseline, cycle 4 day 1, and cycle 7 day 1. Samples were obtained from an open-label, multicenter, first-in-human phase I dose-escalation trial of ivuxolimab. Adults with locally advanced or metastatic head and neck squamous cell, hepatocellular, melanoma or renal cell carcinoma were enrolled in the trial. Before TCR sequencing, CD4+ and CD8+ T cells were separately sorted from peripheral blood.

This sample stems from a study of OX40 agonist ivuxolimab in advanced cancers. For the study in its entirety: Ivuxolimab was a fully human IgG2 agonistic monoclonal antibody targeting the costimulatory receptor OX40 (CD134). Intravenous ivuxolimab was administered to patients every 2 weeks at six dose levels: 0.01, 0.1, 0.3, 1.5, 3 and 10 mg/kg. Of the 52 patients in dose escalation, some 20 had hepatocellular carcinoma, some 15 had melanoma, 9 had renal cell carcinoma and 9 had head and neck cancer. The dose-escalation cohort was 80% to 90% male with a mean age of about 65 years, ranging from roughly 23 to 85. Patients were allowed to have had prior anti-PD-1, anti-PD-L1 or anti-CTLA-4 therapy, and around 41% of the dose-escalation patients had previously received checkpoint inhibitors. Three dose-escalation patients achieved partial responses, one with hepatocellular carcinoma and two with cutaneous melanoma. The purpose of peripheral TCRbeta sequencing was to test whether ivuxolimab changed TCR sequence diversity and led to clonal T-cell expansion. The paper reports the monotherapy dose-escalation portion (N ≈ 52 patients) of the phase I ivuxolimab trial.

Genomic DNA was isolated from the sorted cells so that the TCRbeta CDR3 region could be sequenced. TCRbeta CDR3 regions were sequenced using the immunoSEQ Assay. The source is immuneACCESS, and TCRdb retained only in-frame sequences with V and J called. Part of the clones is not carried over; for the studies checked, unresolved V genes explain less than half of this, and the remainder is unexplained. Here the sample has 100,000 to 150,000 clones; under 95% occur a single time. 0.9% to 1.2% of the sample belongs to the ten largest clones. General study outcomes and caveats: Antigen specificity was not determined for the clonally expanded peripheral T cells. Low levels of normalized T-cell clonal expansion were also seen in some patients who did not respond. Clonal expansion of both CD4+ and CD8+ blood T cells was observed from baseline to week 6 at doses 0.1 to 3.0 mg/kg. Partial responders in the 0.1-3.0 mg/kg groups had among the lowest normalized peripheral clonal expansion, especially among CD8+ T cells. After ivuxolimab, expanded clones were on average more numerous among CD8+ T cells than among CD4+ T cells.

Material: CD4+ or CD8+ T cells sorted from blood, obtained in a trial of the OX40 agonist ivuxolimab. The clonotype comes from an adult with an advanced solid tumor such as melanoma, head and neck, liver or kidney cancer. The receptor chain draws on TRBV27 and TRBJ1-2; possibly the D gene is TRBD1, per 6 matching bases. DNA sequence: TGTGCCAGCAGTTTGGCAGGGGACCCTAACTATGGCTACACCTTC. Translated, it reads CASSLAGDPNYGYTF.